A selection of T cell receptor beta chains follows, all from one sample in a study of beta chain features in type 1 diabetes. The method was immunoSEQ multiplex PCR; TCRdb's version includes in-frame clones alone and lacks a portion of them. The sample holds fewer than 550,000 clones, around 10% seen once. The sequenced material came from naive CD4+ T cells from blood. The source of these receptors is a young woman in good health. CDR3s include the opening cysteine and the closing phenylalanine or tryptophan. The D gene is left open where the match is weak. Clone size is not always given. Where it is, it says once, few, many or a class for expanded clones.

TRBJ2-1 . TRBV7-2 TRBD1 TGTGCCAGCAGCTCTATTGGGACAGGGTTCAATGAGCAGTTCTTC CASSSIGTGFNEQFF
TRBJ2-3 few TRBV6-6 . TGTGCCAGCAGCTATCCGGACCTCTTCACAGATACGCAGTATTTT CASSYPDLFTDTQYF
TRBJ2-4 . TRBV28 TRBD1 TGTGCCAGCAGTCGAGGGGGCGTTGGCAAAAACATTCAGTACTTC CASSRGGVGKNIQYF
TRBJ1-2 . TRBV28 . TGTGCCAGCAGCACCACAGCTAACTATGGCTACACCTTC CASSTTANYGYTF
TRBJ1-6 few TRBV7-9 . TGTGCCAGCAGCTACATCGGACCCCTCCACTTT CASSYIGPLHF
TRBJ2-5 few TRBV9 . TGTGCCAGCAGCGTAGCGTCGGGACGATTTCGGTCAGAGACCCAGTACTTC CASSVASGRFRSETQYF
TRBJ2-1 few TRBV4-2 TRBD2 TGTGCCAGCAGCCAAGGAAGCGGGAGGGCCTACAATGAGCAGTTCTTC CASSQGSGRAYNEQFF
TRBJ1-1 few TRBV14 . TGTGCCAGCAGCCAAGACACGAACACTGAAGCTTTCTTT CASSQDTNTEAFF
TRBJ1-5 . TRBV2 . TGTGCCAGCAGTTTGACTGCCAGCAATCAGCCCCAGCATTTT CASSLTASNQPQHF
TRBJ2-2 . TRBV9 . TGTGCCAGCAGCGCCCGCATCGACAGGGGAGGGACCGGGGAGCTGTTTTTT CASSARIDRGGTGELFF
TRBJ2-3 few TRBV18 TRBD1 TGTGCCAGCTCACCACCGGGGACAGGCTACACAGATACGCAGTATTTT CASSPPGTGYTDTQYF
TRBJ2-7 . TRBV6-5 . TGTGCCAGCAGTGATGTCGGAGCTAGGGGCGAGCAGTACTTC CASSDVGARGEQYF
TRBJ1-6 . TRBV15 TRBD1 TGTGCCACCCGGGACAGCTACTATTCACCCCTCCACTTT CATRDSYYSPLHF